Presented here are 6 T cell receptor beta chains from one specimen sequenced in a study of T-cell memory formation after mild COVID-19. TCRdb called the 5' RACE reads again in MiXCR, with one record for every CDR3 protein. The sample includes around 82,000 distinct CDR3 sequences, roughly 13% of them seen just once. Sequenced input: PBMCs or a T cell subset sorted from them (not recorded which). Every receptor here comes from a man younger than 35 who had mild COVID-19 (a few samples of this study predate the infection). Cell type and time point are not known.

V and J are TRBV5-6 and TRBJ1-2; 7 bases match TRBD1. The J segment lost 7 bases and the V segment lost 5 bases, leaving 8 bases of the junction unmatched. The CDR3 is 13 amino acids. Germline-derived CDR1 and CDR2 are SGHDT and YYEEEE. CDR3 loop: CASRPTGVLGYTF. CDR3 sequence (DNA): TGTGCCAGCAGACCCACAGGGGTTCTTGGCTACACCTTC.

V usage is TRBV12-3 or TRBV12-4 and J usage is TRBJ1-1; D gene unclear. V lost 6 bases and J 0 bases, leaving 8 bases between the germline ends. CDR3 length: 13 residues. In DNA, the CDR3 is TGTGCCAGCAGGAGTAGGCTGAACACTGAAGCTTTCTTT. Its protein product is CASRSRLNTEAFF.

The rearrangement joins TRBV6-6 to TRBJ2-5, with 11 bases fitting TRBD2. CDR1 is MNHNY, CDR2 SVGAGI, per germline (reference sequence). This CDR3 contains 14 residues. With 5 bases clipped from V and 4 bases from J, the junction kept 3 bases outside the gene matches. CDR3 DNA sequence: TGTGCCAGCAGTCACACTAGCGGGGGAGAGACCCAGTACTTC. Amino acids: CASSHTSGGETQYF.

This clonotype was detected a few times. The chain is built from TRBV5-1 and TRBJ2-1, with D maybe TRBD2 (6 bases). Germline V gene lookup returns CDR1 SGHRS and CDR2 YFSETQ. There are 16 residues in the CDR3. The V end was cut by 4 bases, the J end by 5 bases, with 19 bases between. CDR3 DNA: TGCGCCAGCAGCCCCGTCTCCGCGGGGCGGAACAATGAGCAGTTCTTC. Protein sequence: CASSPVSAGRNNEQFF.

The chain couples TRBV29-1 to TRBJ2-3; the D is unclear. Germline-derived CDR1 and CDR2 are SQVTM and ANQGSEA. The CDR3 spans 11 residues. V lost 5 bases to trimming and J lost 6 bases, with 9 bases between them. The CDR3 sequence is CSVRPPDTQYF. CDR3 nucleotides: TGCAGCGTTCGGCCTCCCGATACGCAGTATTTT.

The CDR3 loop reads CASSQALFKTDTQYF. For the CDR3, the DNA is TGCGCCAGCAGCCAAGCCCTGTTTAAAACAGATACGCAGTATTTT. This chain connects TRBV4-3 to TRBJ2-3; no clear D gene. The CDR3 loop spans 15 amino acids. The V end was cut by 1 base, the J end by 3 bases, with 11 bases between. Germline CDR1 and CDR2: LGHNA and YSLEER.